Listed below are T cell receptor beta chains from one sample, sequenced in a study of cytomegalovirus exposure and HLA in healthy donors. Libraries were prepared by immunoSEQ multiplex PCR; TCRdb keeps only in-frame clonotypes and omits some of them. In the table there are about 130,000 clones, over 85% of which are singletons. Material: PBMCs. The receptors come from a man aged 25-40 years in good health and CMV-seronegative. Each CDR3 is given with its conserved first and last residue. The D gene is left open where the match is weak. Some rows mark clone size as missing; the rest say once, few, many or name a class of expanded clone.

CDR3 protein: CASSVVAGGAGNTIYF
CDR3 DNA: TGTGCCAGCAGCGTAGTGGCAGGGGGCGCTGGAAACACCATATATTTT
clone size: .
V gene: TRBV9
J gene: TRBJ1-3
D gene: TRBD1

CDR3 protein: CASNQGVNYGYTF
CDR3 DNA: TGTGCCAGTAATCAAGGGGTAAACTATGGCTACACCTTC
clone size: .
V gene: TRBV19
J gene: TRBJ1-2
D gene: .

CDR3 protein: CASGLRGGGNTEAFF
CDR3 DNA: TGTGCTAGTGGTTTGAGGGGGGGAGGGAACACTGAAGCTTTCTTT
clone size: .
V gene: TRBV12-5
J gene: TRBJ1-1
D gene: .

CDR3 protein: CSVLGAAYNEQFF
CDR3 DNA: TGCAGCGTATTGGGGGCAGCCTACAATGAGCAGTTCTTC
clone size: .
V gene: TRBV29-1
J gene: TRBJ2-1
D gene: .

CDR3 protein: CAIQQGNTIYF
CDR3 DNA: TGTGCCATCCAACAGGGAAACACCATATATTTT
clone size: .
V gene: TRBV7-2
J gene: TRBJ1-3
D gene: .

CDR3 protein: CASSDVAGGATDTQYF
CDR3 DNA: TGTGCCAGCAGTGACGTTGCGGGGGGGGCGACAGATACGCAGTATTTT
clone size: .
V gene: TRBV6-4
J gene: TRBJ2-3
D gene: TRBD2

CDR3 protein: CASSLSSDTGELFF
CDR3 DNA: TGTGCCAGCAGCTTAAGCAGCGATACCGGGGAGCTGTTTTTT
clone size: few
V gene: TRBV7-2
J gene: TRBJ2-2
D gene: .

CDR3 protein: CASSDRGPHRYSNQPQHF
CDR3 DNA: TGTGCCAGTTCCGACAGGGGCCCCCACCGTTATAGCAATCAGCCCCAGCATTTT
clone size: .
V gene: TRBV19
J gene: TRBJ1-5
D gene: TRBD1

CDR3 protein: CASSLAGGGEKLFF
CDR3 DNA: TGTGCCAGCAGCTTAGCTGGGGGCGGCGAAAAACTGTTTTTT
clone size: .
V gene: TRBV7-2
J gene: TRBJ1-4
D gene: .

CDR3 protein: CASSQDGQSGYYGYTF
CDR3 DNA: TGCGCCAGCAGCCAGGATGGACAGTCAGGATATTATGGCTACACCTTC
clone size: few
V gene: TRBV4-3
J gene: TRBJ1-2
D gene: .

CDR3 protein: CASSEVNDRLFHYGYTF
CDR3 DNA: TGTGCCAGCAGTGAAGTCAACGACAGACTTTTTCACTATGGCTACACCTTC
clone size: .
V gene: TRBV2
J gene: TRBJ1-2
D gene: .

CDR3 protein: CASSEVGRNQPQHF
CDR3 DNA: TGTGCCAGCAGTGAAGTTGGCAGAAATCAGCCCCAGCATTTT
clone size: .
V gene: TRBV6-1
J gene: TRBJ1-5
D gene: .

CDR3 protein: CASSEYRGHTEAFF
CDR3 DNA: TGTGCCAGCAGCGAATACAGGGGGCACACTGAAGCTTTCTTT
clone size: .
V gene: TRBV4-2
J gene: TRBJ1-1
D gene: TRBD1

CDR3 protein: CASSYSEGTEAFF
CDR3 DNA: TGTGCCAGCAGCTATTCAGAGGGCACTGAAGCTTTCTTT
clone size: .
V gene: TRBV7-2
J gene: TRBJ1-1
D gene: .

CDR3 protein: CASSLHRDQPQHF
CDR3 DNA: TGTGCCAGCAGCCTCCACAGGGATCAGCCCCAGCATTTT
clone size: .
V gene: TRBV27
J gene: TRBJ1-5
D gene: .

CDR3 protein: CATRDRKNSGNTIYF
CDR3 DNA: TGTGCCACAAGGGACAGGAAGAACTCTGGAAACACCATATATTTT
clone size: once
V gene: TRBV15
J gene: TRBJ1-3
D gene: TRBD1

CDR3 protein: CASSSWQGTSTDTQYF
CDR3 DNA: TGTGCCAGCAGCTCCTGGCAGGGTACTAGCACAGATACGCAGTATTTT
clone size: once
V gene: TRBV5-4
J gene: TRBJ2-3
D gene: .

CDR3 protein: CASSHWTGAGEQYF
CDR3 DNA: TGCGCCAGCAGCCATTGGACAGGCGCCGGGGAGCAGTACTTC
clone size: .
V gene: TRBV4-1
J gene: TRBJ2-7
D gene: TRBD1

CDR3 protein: CASSVGGRTLDEQYF
CDR3 DNA: TGTGCCAGCAGCGTAGGAGGGAGGACCCTTGACGAGCAGTACTTC
clone size: .
V gene: TRBV9
J gene: TRBJ2-7
D gene: .

CDR3 protein: CASKRDSRGNSPLHF
CDR3 DNA: TGTGCCAGTAAACGGGACAGTCGGGGAAATTCACCCCTCCACTTT
clone size: .
V gene: TRBV19
J gene: TRBJ1-6
D gene: TRBD1

CDR3 protein: CASSGTENTEAFF
CDR3 DNA: TGTGCCAGCAGTGGGACAGAGAACACTGAAGCTTTCTTT
clone size: .
V gene: TRBV7-9
J gene: TRBJ1-1
D gene: TRBD1